One and the same sample provided the 7 T cell receptor beta chains below, sequenced in a study of blood T cells in healthy people across ages. Primers used in a second PCR of about 7 to 12 cycles were a sample-barcoded 5' primer and a J-beta primer mix. TCRdb re-called the 5' RACE reads with MiXCR, one entry per CDR3 protein. The data contain 1.5 million to 2 million distinct CDR3 sequences, approximately 28% of them singletons. Specimen: blood. The receptors were gathered from a woman aged 25 to 39 in good health.

This clonotype was counted at least ten times. The chain couples TRBV9 to TRBJ2-7; D is unclear. CDR1 is SGDLS and CDR2 is YYNGEE in the germline V gene. V was pared by 1 base and J by 3 bases, with 8 bases between. This CDR3 is 13 amino acids long. The CDR3 sequence: CASSVMFGYEQYF. For the CDR3, the DNA is TGTGCCAGCAGCGTAATGTTCGGCTACGAGCAGTACTTC. Variable domain in full (rest from reference TRBV9 and TRBJ2-7): DSGVTQTPKHLITATGQRVTLRCSPRSGDLSVYWYQQSLDQGLQFLIQYYNGEERAKGNILERFSAQQFPDLHSELNLSSLELGDSALYFCASSVMFGYEQYFGPGTRLTVT.

A word on this clonotype: This may be a read error, as it is one base from a much larger clone. The chain combines TRBV7-2 with TRBJ2-5; 15 bases agree with TRBD2. TRBJ2-7 explains the end of the DNA better; the J call may be wrong. Germline V CDR1 and CDR2: SGHTA, FQGNSA. CDR3 length: 18 residues. The CDR3 loop is CASSQRGLAGGRAYEQYF. The DNA of the CDR3 is TGTGCCAGCAGCCAACGGGGACTAGCGGGGGGTCGGGCCTACGAGCAGTACTTC.

Details on this clonotype: At one end, the junction sequence differs from germline, possibly due to a read error. The chain has TRBV12-3 or TRBV12-4 and TRBJ1-5; D unresolved. CDR3 size: 13 residues. The CDR3 here is CASSLAYGQPQHF. DNA of the CDR3: TGTGCCAGCAGTCTAGCGTATGGGCAGCCCCAGCATTTT.

The chain combines TRBV21-1 with TRBJ2-7; the table's D call of TRBD1 was not tested on the DNA. TRBV21-1 is designated a pseudogene. The CDR3 sequence is 13 residues long. CDR3 amino acids: CAGKKGDNYEQYF. For the CDR3, the DNA is TGTGCCGGCAAGAAAGGGGACAACTACGAGCAGTACTTC.

V usage is TRBV3-1 and J usage is TRBJ1-6, with D hard to call. Germline loops: CDR1 LGHDT, CDR2 YNNKEL (reference sequence). V lost 4 bases and J lost 7, with 17 bases in between. There are 16 residues in the CDR3. The chain's CDR3 is CASSPPSEGRNSPLHF. The CDR3 DNA sequence: TGTGCCAGCAGCCCCCCATCTGAAGGGCGGAATTCACCCCTCCACTTT.

For the CDR3, the DNA is TGTGCCAGCAGCCCCCAGGGGCTACCGAACACTGAAGCTTTCTTT. Its protein product is CASSPQGLPNTEAFF. V usage is TRBV9 and J usage is TRBJ1-1; weak D call: TRBD1 (6 bases). Trimming took 4 bases from V and 1 from J, leaving 14 bases between them. Germline values: CDR1 SGDLS, CDR2 YYNGEE. This CDR3 spans 15 amino acids.

The rearrangement joins TRBV12-3 or TRBV12-4 to TRBJ2-3; possibly TRBD1 for D (5 bases). V was trimmed by 9 bases and J by 4 bases, leaving 20 bases between them. This CDR3 comprises 15 residues. The CDR3 coding sequence is TGTGCCAGTCAACAGCAAGGGGTAAGCGCAGATACGCAGTATTTT. Encoded protein: CASQQQGVSADTQYF.